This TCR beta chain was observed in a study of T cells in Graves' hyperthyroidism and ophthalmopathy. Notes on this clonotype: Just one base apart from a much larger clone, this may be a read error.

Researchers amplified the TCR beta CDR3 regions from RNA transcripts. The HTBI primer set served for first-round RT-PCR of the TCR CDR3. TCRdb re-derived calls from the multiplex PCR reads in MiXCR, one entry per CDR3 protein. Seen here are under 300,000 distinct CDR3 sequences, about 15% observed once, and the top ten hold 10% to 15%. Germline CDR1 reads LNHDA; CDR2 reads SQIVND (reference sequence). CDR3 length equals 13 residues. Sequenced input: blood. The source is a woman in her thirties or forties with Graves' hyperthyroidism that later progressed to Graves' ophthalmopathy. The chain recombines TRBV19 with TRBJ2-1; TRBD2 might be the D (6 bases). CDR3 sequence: CGSSWGVVNEQFF. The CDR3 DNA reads TGTGGCAGTAGTTGGGGGGTCGTTAATGAGCAGTTCTTC.